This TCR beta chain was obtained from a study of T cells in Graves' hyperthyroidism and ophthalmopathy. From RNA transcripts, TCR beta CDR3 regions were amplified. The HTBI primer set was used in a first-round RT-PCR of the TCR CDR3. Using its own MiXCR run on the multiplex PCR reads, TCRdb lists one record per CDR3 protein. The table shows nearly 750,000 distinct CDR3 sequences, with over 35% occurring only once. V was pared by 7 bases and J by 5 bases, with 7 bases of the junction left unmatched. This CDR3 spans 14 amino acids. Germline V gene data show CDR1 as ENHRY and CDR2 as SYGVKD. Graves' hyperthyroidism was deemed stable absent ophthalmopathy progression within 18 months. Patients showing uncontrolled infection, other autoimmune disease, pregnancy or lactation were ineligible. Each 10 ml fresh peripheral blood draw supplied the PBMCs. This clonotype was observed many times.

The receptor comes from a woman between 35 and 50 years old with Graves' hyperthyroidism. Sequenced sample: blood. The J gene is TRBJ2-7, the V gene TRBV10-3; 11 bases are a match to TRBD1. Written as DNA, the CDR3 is TGTGCCATCACCGAGGGACAGGGGGGCCACGAGCAGTACTTC. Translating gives CAITEGQGGHEQYF.